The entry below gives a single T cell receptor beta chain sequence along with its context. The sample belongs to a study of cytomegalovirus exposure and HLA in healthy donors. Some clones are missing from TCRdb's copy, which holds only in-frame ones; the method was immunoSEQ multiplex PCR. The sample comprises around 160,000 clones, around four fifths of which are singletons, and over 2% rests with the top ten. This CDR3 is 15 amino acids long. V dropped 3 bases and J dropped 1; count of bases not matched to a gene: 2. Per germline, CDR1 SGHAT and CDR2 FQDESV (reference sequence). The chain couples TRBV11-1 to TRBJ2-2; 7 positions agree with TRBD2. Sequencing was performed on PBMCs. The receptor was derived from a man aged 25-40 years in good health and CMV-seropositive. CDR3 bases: TGTGCCAGCAGCTTCGGCGGGGGGAACACCGGGGAGCTGTTTTTT. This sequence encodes CASSFGGGNTGELFF.